This TCR beta chain is from a study of T cells in Graves' hyperthyroidism and ophthalmopathy. Ophthalmopathy cases scored 3 or more on the Clinical Activity Score and 4 or more on NOSPECS grade, with duration below 3 months. TCR beta CDR3 regions were amplified from RNA transcripts. With the HTBI primer set, the TCR CDR3 went through a first round of RT-PCR. From the multiplex PCR reads, TCRdb called clonotypes with MiXCR, one entry per CDR3 protein. Of some 320,000 distinct CDR3 sequences in the sample, roughly an eighth were seen once. The CDR3 has 14 amino acids. Germline V CDR1 and CDR2: DFQATT, SNEGSKA (reference sequence). Germline trimming cut 8 bases from V and 11 bases from J; bases unmatched to any gene: 17. Findings and limits, study-wide: The model anticipated ophthalmopathy a median about six months pre-onset.

Regarding this clonotype: What it binds is unknown.

The material sequenced was blood. The J gene is TRBJ2-3, the V gene TRBV20-1; 9 positions agree with TRBD2. This sequence was found in a woman aged 40 to 50 with Graves' ophthalmopathy. The CDR3: CSTFPWREGRVQYF. The CDR3, as DNA: TGCAGTACCTTCCCGTGGCGGGAGGGCCGCGTGCAGTATTTT.